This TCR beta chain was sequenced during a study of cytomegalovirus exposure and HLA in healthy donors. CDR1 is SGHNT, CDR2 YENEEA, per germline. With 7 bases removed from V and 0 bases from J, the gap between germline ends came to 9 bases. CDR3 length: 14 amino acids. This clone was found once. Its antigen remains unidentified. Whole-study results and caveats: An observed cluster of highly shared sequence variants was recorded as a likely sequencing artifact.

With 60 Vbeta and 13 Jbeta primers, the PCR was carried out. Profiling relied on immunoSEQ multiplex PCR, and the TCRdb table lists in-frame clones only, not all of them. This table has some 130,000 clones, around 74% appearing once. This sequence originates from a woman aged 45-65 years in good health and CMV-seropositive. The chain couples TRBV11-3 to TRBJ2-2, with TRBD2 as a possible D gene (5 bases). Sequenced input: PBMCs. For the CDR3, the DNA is TGTGCCAGCACCCGGGGTACGAACACCGGGGAGCTGTTTTTT. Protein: CASTRGTNTGELFF.